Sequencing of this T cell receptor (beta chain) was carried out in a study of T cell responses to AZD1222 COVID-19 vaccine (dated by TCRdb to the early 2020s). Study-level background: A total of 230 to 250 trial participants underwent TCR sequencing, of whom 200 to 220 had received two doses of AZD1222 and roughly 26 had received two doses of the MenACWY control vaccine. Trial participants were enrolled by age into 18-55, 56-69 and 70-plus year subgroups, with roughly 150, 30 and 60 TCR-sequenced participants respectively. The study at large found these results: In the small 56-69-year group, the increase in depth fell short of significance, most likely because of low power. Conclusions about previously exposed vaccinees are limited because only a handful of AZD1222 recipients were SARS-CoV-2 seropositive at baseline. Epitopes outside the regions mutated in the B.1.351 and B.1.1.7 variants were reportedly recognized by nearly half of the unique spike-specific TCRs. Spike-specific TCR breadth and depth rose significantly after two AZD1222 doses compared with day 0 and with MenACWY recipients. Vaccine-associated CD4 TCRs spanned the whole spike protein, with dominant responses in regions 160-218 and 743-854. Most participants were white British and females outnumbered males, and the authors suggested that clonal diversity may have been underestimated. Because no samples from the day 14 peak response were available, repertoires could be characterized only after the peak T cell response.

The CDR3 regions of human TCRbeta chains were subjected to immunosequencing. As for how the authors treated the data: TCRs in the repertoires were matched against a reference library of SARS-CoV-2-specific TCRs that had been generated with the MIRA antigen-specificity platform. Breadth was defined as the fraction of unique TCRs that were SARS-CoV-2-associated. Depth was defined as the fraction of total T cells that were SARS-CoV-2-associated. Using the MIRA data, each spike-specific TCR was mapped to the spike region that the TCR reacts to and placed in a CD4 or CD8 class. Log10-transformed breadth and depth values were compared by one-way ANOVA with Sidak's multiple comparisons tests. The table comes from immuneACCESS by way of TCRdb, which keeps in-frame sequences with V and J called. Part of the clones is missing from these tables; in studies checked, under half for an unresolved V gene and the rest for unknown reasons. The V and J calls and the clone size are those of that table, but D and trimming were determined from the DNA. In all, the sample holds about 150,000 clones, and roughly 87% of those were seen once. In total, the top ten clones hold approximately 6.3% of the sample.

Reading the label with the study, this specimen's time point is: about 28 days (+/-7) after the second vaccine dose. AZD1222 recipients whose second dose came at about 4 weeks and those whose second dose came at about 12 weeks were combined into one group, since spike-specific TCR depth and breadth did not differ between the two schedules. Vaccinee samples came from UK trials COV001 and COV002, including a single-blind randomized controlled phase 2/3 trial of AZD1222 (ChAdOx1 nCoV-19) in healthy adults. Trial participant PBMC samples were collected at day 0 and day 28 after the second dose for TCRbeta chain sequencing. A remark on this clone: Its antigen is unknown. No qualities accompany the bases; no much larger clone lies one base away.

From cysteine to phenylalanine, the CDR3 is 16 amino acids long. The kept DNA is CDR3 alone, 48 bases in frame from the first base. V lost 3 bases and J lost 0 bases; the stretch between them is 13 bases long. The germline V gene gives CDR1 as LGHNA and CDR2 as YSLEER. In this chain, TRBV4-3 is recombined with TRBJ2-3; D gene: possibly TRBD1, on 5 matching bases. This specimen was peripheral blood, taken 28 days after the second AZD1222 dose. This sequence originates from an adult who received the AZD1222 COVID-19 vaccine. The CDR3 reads CASSQQGIPSTDTQYF. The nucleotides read TGCGCCAGCAGCCAGCAGGGAATACCTAGCACAGATACGCAGTATTTT.